One sample yielded the 19 T cell receptor beta chains listed below, sequenced in a study of molecular identifiers for immune sequencing clone quantification. TCRdb fed the PCR reads into MiXCR, producing one record per CDR3 protein. The table has about 640,000 distinct CDR3 sequences, 15% to 20% seen once. The sequenced sample consisted of naive CD8+ T cells from blood, with Jurkat cell RNA spiked in. Subset: FACS-sorted CD8+CD4-CCR7+CD45RA+ naive T cells. The receptors here all came from a human donor in good health. Some libraries in this study had Jurkat cell RNA spiked in.

Remarks on this clonotype: A much more abundant neighbour one base away suggests this may be a read error. The chain joins TRBV4-1 to TRBJ2-7; no clear D. Trimming stripped 1 base from V and 7 bases from J, with 14 bases between. The CDR3 sequence is 14 residues long. Germline-derived CDR1 and CDR2 are MGHRA and YSYEKL. The DNA for the CDR3 is TGCGCCAGCAGCCAAGGACATCGGGTGGGGGAGCAGTACTTC. This sequence encodes CASSQGHRVGEQYF.

This clonotype was found many times. The rearrangement uses TRBV9 and TRBJ2-1, with 9 bases matching TRBD2. The CDR3 runs 15 residues. V gave up 0 bases and J gave up 5 bases; unmatched junction bases: 3. The germline gives CDR1 SGDLS, CDR2 YYNGEE. CDR3 coding DNA: TGTGCCAGCAGCGTAGGTAGCGGGGGAGACAATGAGCAGTTCTTC. Amino acids: CASSVGSGGDNEQFF.

This clonotype turned up a few times. The chain uses TRBV7-8 and TRBJ2-7; D call uncertain. The CDR3 spans 12 residues. The germline V gene has CDR1 SGHVS and CDR2 FQNEAQ. The germline V and J ends were trimmed by 1 base and 6 bases, with 7 bases remaining between them. CDR3 protein: CASSLVFVEQYF. The DNA of the CDR3 is TGTGCCAGCAGCTTAGTTTTCGTCGAGCAGTACTTC.

Comments on this clonotype: This could be a read error, since a much larger clone is one nucleotide away. This CDR3 fails to terminate in the conserved phenylalanine or tryptophan, so it likely reflects a read error. The chain recombines TRBV28 with TRBJ1-4; D ambiguous. CDR1 MDHEN and CDR2 SYDVKM come from the germline V gene. V was pared by 6 bases and J by 6 bases, with 14 bases between. This CDR3 has 14 amino acids. The CDR3 loop reads CASRPEPYYEKLFS. CDR3 bases: TGTGCCAGCAGGCCGGAACCATATTATGAAAAACTGTTTTCT.

This clonotype appeared a single time. A much larger clone differs from this one at a single base, so this may be a read error. The chain combines TRBV4-1 with TRBJ2-7, with a weak D call TRBD1 (5 bases). Per the germline V gene, CDR1 is MGHRA and CDR2 is YSYEKL. V lost 1 base, J lost 3 bases, and 13 bases lay in between. The CDR3 is made up of 15 amino acids. The DNA for the CDR3 is TGCGCCAGCAGCCAAGGGCAGGGTTTGCTCTACGAGCAGTACTTC. Translating it yields CASSQGQGLLYEQYF.

The chain carries TRBV5-1 and TRBJ2-1; 8 nucleotides line up with TRBD2. The CDR3 runs to 18 residues. CDR1 and CDR2 (germline): SGHRS, YFSETQ. Trimming removed 0 bases from V and 0 bases from J; junction bases left unmatched: 8. The CDR3 sequence: CASSLGTTGTSSYNEQFF. In DNA form, the CDR3 reads TGCGCCAGCAGCTTGGGGACCACCGGGACTAGCTCCTACAATGAGCAGTTCTTC. Using reference TRBV5-1 and TRBJ2-1 for the parts outside the CDR3, the full variable domain is KAGVTQTPRYLIKTRGQQVTLSCSPISGHRSVSWYQQTPGQGLQFLFEYFSETQRNKGNFPGRFSGRQFSNSRSEMNVSTLELGDSALYLCASSLGTTGTSSYNEQFFGPGTRLTVL.

There are a few counts of this clonotype. V is TRBV29-1 and J is TRBJ2-1, with D tentatively TRBD2 (6 bases). The germline gives CDR1 SQVTM, CDR2 ANQGSEA. The CDR3 runs 11 residues. V lost 6 bases to trimming and J lost 4 bases, with 7 bases between them. This chain's CDR3 is CSVAGYNEQFF. CDR3 in DNA: TGCAGCGTCGCGGGGTACAATGAGCAGTTCTTC.

In this sample, this clonotype turned up many times. The rearrangement joins TRBV5-1 to TRBJ2-7; no reliable D call. Per the germline V gene, CDR1 is SGHRS and CDR2 is YFSETQ. CDR3 length: 14 amino acids. V lost 4 bases, J lost 0 bases, and 11 bases lay in between. Written as DNA, the CDR3 is TGCGCCAGCAGCGAGGAGAACAGCTCCTACGAGCAGTACTTC. It encodes CASSEENSSYEQYF.

In regard to this clonotype: One end of the junction varies from germline; a read error may be responsible. The chain is built from TRBV28 and TRBJ2-7; the match to TRBD1 covers 9 bases. The germline gives CDR1 MDHEN, CDR2 SYDVKM. The CDR3 consists of 15 residues. CDR3 sequence: CTSSPRRQGGYEQYF. The CDR3 DNA sequence: TGTACCAGCAGTCCCCGACGACAGGGGGGCTACGAGCAGTACTTC.

There are many counts of this clonotype. The rearrangement joins TRBV24-1 to TRBJ2-2, with no clear D. From germline, CDR1 is KGHDR and CDR2 SFDVKD. This CDR3 spans 13 amino acids. Deletions cut 5 bases from V and 4 bases from J, with 7 bases between. CDR3 in amino acids: CATSAGSTGELFF. The CDR3 DNA reads as TGTGCCACCAGTGCCGGTTCCACCGGGGAGCTGTTTTTT.

This clonotype was found many times. The gene calls are TRBV5-1 and TRBJ2-7; no definite D call. CDR1 and CDR2 from the germline V gene are SGHRS and YFSETQ. The V gene lost 3 bases and the J gene lost 2 bases, with 21 bases spanning the gap. The CDR3 length is 17 residues. The CDR3, as DNA: TGCGCCAGCAGCTCGGAGCCGTTGACCCTGCCCCCCTACGAGCAGTACTTC. Translating gives CASSSEPLTLPPYEQYF.

As regards this clonotype: This clone may be a read error of a much larger clone one base away. V gene TRBV19 combines with J gene TRBJ2-1; 8 bases are a match to TRBD1. Germline V CDR1 and CDR2: LNHDA, SQIVND (reference sequence). The CDR3 totals 13 residues. As DNA, the CDR3 is TGTACCAGTAGTATAGCAGGGGGCGGTGAGCAGTTCTTC. This encodes CTSSIAGGGEQFF.

V usage is TRBV20-1 and J usage is TRBJ2-1, with 14 bases aligning to TRBD2. The V segment lost 3 bases and the J segment 4 bases; nucleotides outside the gene matches: 8. This CDR3 contains 17 residues. CDR1 and CDR2 from the germline V gene are DFQATT and SNEGSKA (reference sequence). Here the CDR3 reads CSASGYGTSGGYNEQFF. The CDR3 DNA follows: TGCAGTGCTAGTGGTTACGGGACTAGCGGGGGTTACAATGAGCAGTTCTTC.

Ten or more counts support this clonotype. The chain uses TRBV19 and TRBJ1-5; maybe TRBD1 (5 bases). Trimming removed 2 bases at V and 2 bases at J, with 13 bases between. The CDR3 spans 16 residues. Germline CDR1 reads LNHDA; CDR2 reads SQIVND (reference sequence). The CDR3 spells CASSIIGEAGNQPQHF. The CDR3 nucleotides read TGTGCCAGTAGTATAATAGGGGAGGCCGGCAATCAGCCCCAGCATTTT.

The CDR3 DNA is TGCAGTGCTACGGCTAGCGATGGAGGCACAGATACGCAGTATTTT. Protein sequence: CSATASDGGTDTQYF. This chain links TRBV20-1 with TRBJ2-3; perhaps TRBD2 as D (6 bases). There are 15 residues in the CDR3. V was cut by 4 bases and J by 1 base, with 15 bases left in between. The germline CDR1 and CDR2 sequences are DFQATT and SNEGSKA (reference sequence).

The table lists this clonotype with a few counts. The rearrangement uses TRBV6-2 or TRBV6-3 and TRBJ2-5, with D possibly being TRBD2 (5 bases). The CDR3 sequence is 15 residues long. Deletions cut 5 bases from V and 0 bases from J, with 13 bases between. In germline, CDR1 is MNHEY, CDR2 SVGEGT. CDR3 bases: TGTGCCAGCAGTCAGGACGGAGGATACCAAGAGACCCAGTACTTC. Amino acids: CASSQDGGYQETQYF.

This clonotype occurred a few times. The chain recombines TRBV9 with TRBJ2-3; possibly TRBD1 or TRBD2 for D (6 bases each). V shed 0 bases and J shed 3 bases, with 14 bases lying between them. Germline CDR1 reads SGDLS; CDR2 reads YYNGEE. The CDR3 has 16 residues. DNA of the CDR3: TGTGCCAGCAGCGTAGATGCAGGGGAGGTAACAGATACGCAGTATTTT. It encodes CASSVDAGEVTDTQYF. The entire variable domain, with the rest obtained from reference TRBV9 and TRBJ2-3, is as follows: DSGVTQTPKHLITATGQRVTLRCSPRSGDLSVYWYQQSLDQGLQFLIQYYNGEERAKGNILERFSAQQFPDLHSELNLSSLELGDSALYFCASSVDAGEVTDTQYFGPGTRLTVL.

This clonotype occurred many times. The chain recombines TRBV5-6 with TRBJ1-1; D uncertain. This CDR3 is built from 14 residues. CDR1 is SGHDT and CDR2 is YYEEEE in the germline V gene. The germline V and J ends were trimmed by 0 bases and 0 bases, with 6 bases remaining between them. The CDR3 DNA sequence: TGTGCCAGCAGCTTGGACAGCCTGAACACTGAAGCTTTCTTT. Its protein is CASSLDSLNTEAFF.

This clonotype was seen a few times. A much more abundant neighbour one base away suggests this may be a read error. The rearrangement uses TRBV6-2 or TRBV6-3 and TRBJ2-6, with 11 bases lining up with TRBD2. Per germline, CDR1 MNHEY and CDR2 SVGEGT. The CDR3 is 18 amino acids. After removal of 8 bases from V and 1 base from J, the junction contained 10 bases not matched to a gene. CDR3 nucleotide sequence: TGTGCCAGCGCCCAAGGACTAGCGGGCCTGTCTGGGGCCAACGTCCTGACTTTC. Protein sequence: CASAQGLAGLSGANVLTF.